Listed below are T cell receptor beta chains from one sample, sequenced in a study of tumor and adjacent non-tumor tissue in lung cancer. TCRdb processed the multiplex PCR reads anew with MiXCR; each CDR3 protein has one entry. The sample contains more than 85,000 distinct CDR3 sequences, 60% to 80% of which appear only once. Sequencing was done on a sample of distant non-tumor lung tissue. These receptors came from a man between 60 and 75 years old with non-small cell lung cancer. Each CDR3 is given with its conserved first and last residue. Fields, in order: D gene, J gene, clone size, V gene, CDR3 DNA, CDR3 protein. The D gene is left open where the match is weak. The size entry is marked missing in some rows and otherwise reads once, few, many or a size class.

TRBD1 TRBJ2-7 - TRBV20-1 TGCAGTGCTAGAGATTTGGCAGGGGGCTGGTACGAGCATTACTTC CSARDLAGGWYEHYF
- TRBJ2-5 - TRBV7-8 TGTGCCAGCAGCTTAGCTAGTTTGAGACAGGGAGGTTTAGGTCAAGTGACCCAGTACTTC CASSLASLRQGGLGQVTQYF
- TRBJ2-7 - TRBV6-4 TGTGCCAGCCCCACCGGGATGGGCAGTTCTTACGAGCAGTACTTC CASPTGMGSSYEQYF
- TRBJ1-1 many TRBV29-1 TGCAGCGTTGAAATCAGGGTTGGAACTGAAGCTTTCTTT CSVEIRVGTEAFF
TRBD1 TRBJ1-1 many TRBV12-3/TRBV12-4 TGTGCCAGCAGTTTACAGACAGGGGGAGGAACGATTAGAGGAGCTTTCTTT CASSLQTGGGTIRGAFF
- TRBJ2-3 - TRBV4-3 TGCGCCAGCAGCCAAGAGTTTGTGGGGGACCTGGGTACGCAGTATTTT CASSQEFVGDLGTQYF
- TRBJ1-4 once TRBV28 TGTGCCAGCAGTTCTAGCGGAAGTAGGGATGAAAAACTGTTTTTT CASSSSGSRDEKLFF
TRBD2 TRBJ2-7 - TRBV6-8 TGTGCCAGCAGGGCCCGACTAGCGGATACCGACGAACAGTACTTC CASRARLADTDEQYF
- TRBJ2-1 once TRBV29-1 TGCAGCGTCGAAGGGACTTCCCTGTCCTACAATGAGCAGTTCTTC CSVEGTSLSYNEQFF
TRBD1 TRBJ2-7 many TRBV6-2/TRBV6-3 TGTGCCAGCAGTTGGAATTTTGGGGCAGGACAGGGGAATGACGAGCAGTACTTC CASSWNFGAGQGNDEQYF
- TRBJ2-7 once TRBV6-1 TGTGCCAGCAGCGAAGTCCCCCCGGAGTATGAGCAGTACTTC CASSEVPPEYEQYF
- TRBJ1-5 - TRBV6-1 TGTGCCGGCACCTTCACTCCAGTGAGCGGGCAGCCCCAGCATTTT CAGTFTPVSGQPQHF
- TRBJ2-4 - TRBV29-1 TGCAGCGTCGCTGCAGGGAAGAGTATAACCAAAAACATTCAGTACTTC CSVAAGKSITKNIQYF
- TRBJ2-3 - TRBV10-3 TGTGCCATCAGTGAAAGAAAGGTCATCACAGATACGCAGTATTTT CAISERKVITDTQYF
- TRBJ1-3 many TRBV28 TGTGCCAGCGGAGGGGGCTCTGGAAACACCATATATTTT CASGGGSGNTIYF
- TRBJ2-1 - TRBV11-3 TGTGCCAGCAGCTGGGGGCCGATTAATGACCAGTTCTTC CASSWGPINDQFF
TRBD2 TRBJ2-1 - TRBV12-3/TRBV12-4 TGTGCCAGCAGCCCCGGACTAGCTGGGAGGAGTGAGCAGTTCTTC CASSPGLAGRSEQFF
TRBD1 TRBJ1-1 few TRBV25-1 TGTGCCAGCTTTGGGACAGGGGGTGCTTTCTTT CASFGTGGAFF
- TRBJ1-2 - TRBV12-3/TRBV12-4 TGTGCCAGAAGTTTAGGGGTCGCGTATGGCTACACCTTC CARSLGVAYGYTF
- TRBJ1-1 once TRBV11-3 TGTGCCAGCGGCTCAGGAGGGCCCAGAGCTGCAGCTTTCTTT CASGSGGPRAAAFF
TRBD2 TRBJ2-1 few TRBV6-5 TGTGCCAGCAGTTCGGGACTAGCGGGAACTTTTGAGCAGCTCTTC CASSSGLAGTFEQLF
- TRBJ2-3 medium-sized TRBV11-2 TGTGCCAGCAGCCTCTCGGAGAATTTT CASSLSENF
- TRBJ2-1 - TRBV18 TGTGCCAGCTCAGGGCTCCGCGATTTAATGACAGGCGGAGCGCAGTTCTTC CASSGLRDLMTGGAQFF
- TRBJ2-3 - TRBV4-2 TGTGCCAGCAGCCAAGACTCGGGGAAGGGTATTGAGCCCCAGTATTTT CASSQDSGKGIEPQYF
TRBD1 TRBJ1-1 once TRBV12-3/TRBV12-4 TGCGCCAGCAGTTTACGGTGGAGCAGGGGGCGCTTACCCATGAACACTGAAGCTTTCTTT CASSLRWSRGRLPMNTEAFF
TRBD1 TRBJ1-4 once TRBV6-5 TGTGCCAGTAGTTACTCCGCGACAGGGGGCCATGAAAAACTGTTTTTT CASSYSATGGHEKLFF
- TRBJ2-1 - TRBV6-5 TGTGCCAGCACTTCCGGGACTGAGGTCAATGTGCAGTTCTTC CASTSGTEVNVQFF
TRBD1 TRBJ1-4 - TRBV14 TGTGCCAGTAGCCAACTCTCAGGGGGCGAGGAAAAAATGTTTTTT CASSQLSGGEEKMFF